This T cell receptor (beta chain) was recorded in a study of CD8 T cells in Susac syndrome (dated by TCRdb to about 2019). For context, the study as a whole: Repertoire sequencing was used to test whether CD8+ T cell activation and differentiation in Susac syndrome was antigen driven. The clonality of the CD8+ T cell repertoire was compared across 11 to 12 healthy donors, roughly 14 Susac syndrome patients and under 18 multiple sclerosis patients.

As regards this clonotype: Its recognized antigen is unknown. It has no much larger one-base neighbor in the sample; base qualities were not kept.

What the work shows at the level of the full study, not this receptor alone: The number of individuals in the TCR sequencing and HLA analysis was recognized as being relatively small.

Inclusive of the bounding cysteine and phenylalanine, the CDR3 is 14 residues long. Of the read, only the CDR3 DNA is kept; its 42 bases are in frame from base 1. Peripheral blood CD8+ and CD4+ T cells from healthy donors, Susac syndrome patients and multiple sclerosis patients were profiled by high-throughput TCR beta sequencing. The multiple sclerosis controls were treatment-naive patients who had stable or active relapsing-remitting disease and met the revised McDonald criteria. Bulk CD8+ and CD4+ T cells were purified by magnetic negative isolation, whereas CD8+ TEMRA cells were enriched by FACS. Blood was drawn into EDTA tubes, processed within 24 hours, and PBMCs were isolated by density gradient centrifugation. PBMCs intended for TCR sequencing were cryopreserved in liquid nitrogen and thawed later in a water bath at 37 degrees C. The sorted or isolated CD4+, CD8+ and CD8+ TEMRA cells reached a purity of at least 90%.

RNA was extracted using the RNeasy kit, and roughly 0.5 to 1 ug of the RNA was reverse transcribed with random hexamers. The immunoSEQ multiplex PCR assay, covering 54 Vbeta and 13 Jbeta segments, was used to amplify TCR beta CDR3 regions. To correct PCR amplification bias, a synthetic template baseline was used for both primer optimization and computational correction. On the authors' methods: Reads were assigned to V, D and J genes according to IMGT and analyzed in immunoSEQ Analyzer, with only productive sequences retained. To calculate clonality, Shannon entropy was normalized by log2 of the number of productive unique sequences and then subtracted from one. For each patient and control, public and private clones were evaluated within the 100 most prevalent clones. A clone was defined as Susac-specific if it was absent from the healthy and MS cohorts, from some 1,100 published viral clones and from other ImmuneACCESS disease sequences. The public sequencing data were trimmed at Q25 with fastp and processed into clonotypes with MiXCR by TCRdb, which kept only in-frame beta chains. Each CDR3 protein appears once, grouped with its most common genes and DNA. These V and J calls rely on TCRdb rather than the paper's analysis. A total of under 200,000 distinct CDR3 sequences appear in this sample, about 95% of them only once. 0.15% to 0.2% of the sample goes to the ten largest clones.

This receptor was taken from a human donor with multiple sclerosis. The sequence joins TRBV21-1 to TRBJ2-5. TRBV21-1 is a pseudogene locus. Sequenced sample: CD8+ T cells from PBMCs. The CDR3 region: CASSNCGVQETQYF. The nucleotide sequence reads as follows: TGTGCCAGCAGCAATTGCGGTGTCCAAGAGACCCAGTACTTC.